This TCR beta chain is drawn from a study of T cell repertoires in cytomegalovirus infection. Overall study: Both CMV infection and a matching HLA type were indicated by public TCR beta signatures. Study-wide findings and caveats: Summed public TCR beta family frequency identified CMV carriers bearing the relevant HLA. Clonotypes of TCR beta that were HLA-C-restricted and CMV-specific dominated the ex vivo response.

TCRdb processed the reads anew with MiXCR; each CDR3 protein has one entry. The table records 150,000 or so distinct CDR3 sequences, 20% to 25% of them present only once. Trimming shortened V by 4 bases and J by 7 bases, and 13 bases separated the two germline ends. Germline CDR1 and CDR2: SGHTA and FQGTGA. The CDR3 totals 13 residues. This clonotype was seen only a few times. Antigen unknown. The sequence was obtained from a human donor in good health (CMV status not recorded). Some clones in this sample may be carry-over from other donors' samples. The rearrangement joins TRBV7-3 to TRBJ2-5; D uncertain. Sequencing was performed on PBMCs. The CDR3 DNA reads as TGTGCCAGCAGCTCCGAGTCCCATGGGACCCAGTACTTC. Its protein product is CASSSESHGTQYF.